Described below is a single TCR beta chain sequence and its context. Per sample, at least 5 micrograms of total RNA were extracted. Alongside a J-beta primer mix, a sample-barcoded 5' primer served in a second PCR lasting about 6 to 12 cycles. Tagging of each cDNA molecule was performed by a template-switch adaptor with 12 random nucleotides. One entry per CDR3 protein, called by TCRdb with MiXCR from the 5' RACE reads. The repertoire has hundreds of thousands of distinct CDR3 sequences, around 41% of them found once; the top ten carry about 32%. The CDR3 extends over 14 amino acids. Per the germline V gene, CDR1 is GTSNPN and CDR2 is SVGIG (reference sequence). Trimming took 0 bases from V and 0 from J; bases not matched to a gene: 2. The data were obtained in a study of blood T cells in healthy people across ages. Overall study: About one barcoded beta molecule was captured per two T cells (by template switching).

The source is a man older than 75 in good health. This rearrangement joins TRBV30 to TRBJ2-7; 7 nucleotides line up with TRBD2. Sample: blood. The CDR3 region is CAWSVSGASYEQYF. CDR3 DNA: TGTGCCTGGAGTGTCAGCGGGGCCTCCTACGAGCAGTACTTC.